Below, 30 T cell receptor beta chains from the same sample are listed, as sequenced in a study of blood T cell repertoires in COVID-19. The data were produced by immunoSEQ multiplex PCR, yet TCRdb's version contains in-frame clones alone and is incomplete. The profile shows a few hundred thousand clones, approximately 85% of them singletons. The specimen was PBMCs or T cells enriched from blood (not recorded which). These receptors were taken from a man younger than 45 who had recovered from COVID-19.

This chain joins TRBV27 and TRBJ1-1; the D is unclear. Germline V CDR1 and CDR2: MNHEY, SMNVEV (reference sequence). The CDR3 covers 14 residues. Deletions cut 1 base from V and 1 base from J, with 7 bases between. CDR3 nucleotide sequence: TGTGCCAGCAGTTTATTAGTAAAGAACACTGAAGCTTTCTTT. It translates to CASSLLVKNTEAFF.

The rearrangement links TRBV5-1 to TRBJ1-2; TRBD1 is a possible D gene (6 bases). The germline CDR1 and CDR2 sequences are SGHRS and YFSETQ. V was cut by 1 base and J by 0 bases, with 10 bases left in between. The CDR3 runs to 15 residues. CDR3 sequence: CASSLTDRTNYGYTF. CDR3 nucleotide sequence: TGCGCCAGCAGCTTGACGGACAGAACTAACTATGGCTACACCTTC.

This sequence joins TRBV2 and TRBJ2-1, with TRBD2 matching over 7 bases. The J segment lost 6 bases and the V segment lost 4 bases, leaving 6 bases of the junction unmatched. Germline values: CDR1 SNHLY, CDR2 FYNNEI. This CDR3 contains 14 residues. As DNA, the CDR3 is TGTGCCAGCAGTGTGGAGGGACTACCCAATGAGCAGTTCTTC. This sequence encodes CASSVEGLPNEQFF. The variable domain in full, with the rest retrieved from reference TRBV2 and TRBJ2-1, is EPEVTQTPSHQVTQMGQEVILRCVPISNHLYFYWYRQILGQKVEFLVSFYNNEISEKSEIFDDQFSVERPDGSNFTLKIRSTKLEDSAMYFCASSVEGLPNEQFFGPGTRLTVL.

In DNA form, the CDR3 reads TGTGCCAGCAGTTTCGCGGGGGGCAACAATGAGCAGTTCTTC. Amino acids: CASSFAGGNNEQFF. The chain carries TRBV27 and TRBJ2-1; TRBD2 matches 8 bases. V lost 3 bases and J lost 5; bases outside the gene matches: 3. The CDR3 consists of 14 residues. CDR1 and CDR2 (germline): MNHEY, SMNVEV (reference sequence).

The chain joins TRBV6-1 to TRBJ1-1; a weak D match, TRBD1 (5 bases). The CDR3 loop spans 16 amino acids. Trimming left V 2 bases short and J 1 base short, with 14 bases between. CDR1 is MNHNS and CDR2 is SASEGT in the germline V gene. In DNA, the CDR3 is TGTGCCAGCAGTGAAAAAGGAGGGACCGCGAACACTGAAGCTTTCTTT. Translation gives CASSEKGGTANTEAFF.

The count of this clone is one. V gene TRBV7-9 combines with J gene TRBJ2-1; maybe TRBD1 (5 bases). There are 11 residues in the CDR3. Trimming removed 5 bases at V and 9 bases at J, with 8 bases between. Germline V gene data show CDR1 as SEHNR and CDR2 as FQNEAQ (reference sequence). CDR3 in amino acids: CASSRQFEQFF. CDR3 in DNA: TGTGCCAGCAGCCGACAGTTTGAGCAGTTCTTC. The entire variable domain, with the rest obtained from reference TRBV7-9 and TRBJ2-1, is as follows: DTGVSQNPRHKITKRGQNVTFRCDPISEHNRLYWYRQTLGQGPEFLTYFQNEAQLEKSRLLSDRFSAERPKGSFSTLEIQRTEQGDSAMYLCASSRQFEQFFGPGTRLTVL.

CDR3 residues: CASSASGQIHEQYF. The CDR3 DNA reads as TGTGCCAGCAGCGCCTCAGGGCAAATCCACGAGCAGTACTTC. V usage is TRBV9 and J usage is TRBJ2-7; D is perhaps TRBD1 (5 bases). From germline, CDR1 is SGDLS and CDR2 YYNGEE. V shed 3 bases and J shed 5 bases, with 15 bases lying between them. The CDR3 consists of 14 residues.

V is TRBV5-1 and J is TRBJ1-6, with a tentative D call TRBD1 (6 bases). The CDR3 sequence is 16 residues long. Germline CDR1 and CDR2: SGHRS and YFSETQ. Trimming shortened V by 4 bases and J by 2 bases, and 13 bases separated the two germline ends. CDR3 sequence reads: CASSTGQSAYNSPLHF. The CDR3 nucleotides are TGCGCCAGCAGCACAGGACAGTCTGCCTATAATTCACCCCTCCACTTT.

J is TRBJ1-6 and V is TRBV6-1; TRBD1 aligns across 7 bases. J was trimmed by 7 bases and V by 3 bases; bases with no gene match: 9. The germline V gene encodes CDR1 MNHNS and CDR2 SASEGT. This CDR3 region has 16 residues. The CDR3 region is CASSDRRGLFNSPLHF. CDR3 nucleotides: TGTGCCAGCAGTGATAGGAGGGGGCTCTTCAATTCACCCCTCCACTTT.

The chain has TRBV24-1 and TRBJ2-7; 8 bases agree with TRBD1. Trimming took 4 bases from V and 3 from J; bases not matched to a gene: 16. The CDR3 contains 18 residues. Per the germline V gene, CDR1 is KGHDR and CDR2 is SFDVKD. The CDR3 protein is CATSDLTRDRNLNYEQYF. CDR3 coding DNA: TGTGCCACCAGTGACCTGACCCGGGACAGGAACCTCAACTACGAGCAGTACTTC.

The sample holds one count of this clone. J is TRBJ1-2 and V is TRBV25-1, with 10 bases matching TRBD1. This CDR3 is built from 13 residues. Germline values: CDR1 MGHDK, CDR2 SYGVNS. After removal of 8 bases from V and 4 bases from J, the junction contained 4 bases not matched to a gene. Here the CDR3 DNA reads TGTGCCAGCGGCGGGACAGGGGCCTATGGCTACACCTTC. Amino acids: CASGGTGAYGYTF.

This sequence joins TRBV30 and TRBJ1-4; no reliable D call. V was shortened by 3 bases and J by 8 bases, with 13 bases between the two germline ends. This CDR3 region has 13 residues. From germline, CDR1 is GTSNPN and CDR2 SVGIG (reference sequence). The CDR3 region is CAWRGNPGEKLFF. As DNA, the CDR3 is TGTGCCTGGAGGGGCAATCCGGGAGAAAAACTGTTTTTT.

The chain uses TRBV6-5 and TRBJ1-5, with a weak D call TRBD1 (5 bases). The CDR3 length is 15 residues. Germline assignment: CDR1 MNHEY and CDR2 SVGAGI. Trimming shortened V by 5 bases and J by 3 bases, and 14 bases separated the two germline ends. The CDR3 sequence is CASSPGGGSNQPQHF. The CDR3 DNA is TGTGCCAGCAGTCCCGGGGGGGGGTCCAATCAGCCCCAGCATTTT.

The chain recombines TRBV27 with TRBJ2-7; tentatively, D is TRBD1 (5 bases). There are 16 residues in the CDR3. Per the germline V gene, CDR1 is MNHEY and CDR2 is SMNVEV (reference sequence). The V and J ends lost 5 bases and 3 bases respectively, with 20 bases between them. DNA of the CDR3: TGTGCCAGCAGTCCCACCGTGACAGTTTCCAGCTACGAGCAGTACTTC. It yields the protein CASSPTVTVSSYEQYF.

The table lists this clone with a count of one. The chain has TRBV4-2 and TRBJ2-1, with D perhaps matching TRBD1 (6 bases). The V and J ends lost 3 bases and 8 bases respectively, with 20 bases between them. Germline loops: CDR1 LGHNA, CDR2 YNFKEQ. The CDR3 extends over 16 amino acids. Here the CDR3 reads CASSQDQGSLLDEQFF. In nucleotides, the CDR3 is TGTGCCAGCAGCCAGGACCAGGGGTCTCTACTGGATGAGCAGTTCTTC.

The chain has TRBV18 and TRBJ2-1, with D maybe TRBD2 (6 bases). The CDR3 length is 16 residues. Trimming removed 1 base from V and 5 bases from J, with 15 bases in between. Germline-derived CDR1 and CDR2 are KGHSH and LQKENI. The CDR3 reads CASSPRGDGANNEQFF. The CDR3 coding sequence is TGTGCCAGCTCACCACGGGGGGATGGGGCCAACAATGAGCAGTTCTTC.

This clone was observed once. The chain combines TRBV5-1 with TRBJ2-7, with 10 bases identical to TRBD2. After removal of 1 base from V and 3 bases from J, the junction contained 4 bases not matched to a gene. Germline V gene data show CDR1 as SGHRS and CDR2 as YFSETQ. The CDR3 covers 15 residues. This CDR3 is CASSLLAGAYYEQYF. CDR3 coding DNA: TGCGCCAGCAGCTTGCTAGCGGGGGCTTACTACGAGCAGTACTTC.

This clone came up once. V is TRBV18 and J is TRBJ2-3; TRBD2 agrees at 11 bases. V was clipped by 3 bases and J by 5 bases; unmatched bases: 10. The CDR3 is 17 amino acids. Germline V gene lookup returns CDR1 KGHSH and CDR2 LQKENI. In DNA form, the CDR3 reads TGTGCCAGCTCACCCCGGCCTACTAGCGGGGGACAAGATACGCAGTATTTT. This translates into CASSPRPTSGGQDTQYF. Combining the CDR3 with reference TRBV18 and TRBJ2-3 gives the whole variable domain NAGVMQNPRHLVRRRGQEARLRCSPMKGHSHVYWYRQLPEEGLKFMVYLQKENIIDESGMPKERFSAEFPKEGPSILRIQQVVRGDSAAYFCASSPRPTSGGQDTQYFGPGTRLTVL.

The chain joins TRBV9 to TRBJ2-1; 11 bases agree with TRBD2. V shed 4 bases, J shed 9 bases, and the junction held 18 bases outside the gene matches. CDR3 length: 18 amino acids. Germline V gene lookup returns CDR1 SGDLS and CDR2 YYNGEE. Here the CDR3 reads CASSISRGSGGAPVEQFF. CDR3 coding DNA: TGTGCCAGCAGCATCTCCCGCGGTAGCGGGGGGGCCCCGGTTGAGCAGTTCTTC.

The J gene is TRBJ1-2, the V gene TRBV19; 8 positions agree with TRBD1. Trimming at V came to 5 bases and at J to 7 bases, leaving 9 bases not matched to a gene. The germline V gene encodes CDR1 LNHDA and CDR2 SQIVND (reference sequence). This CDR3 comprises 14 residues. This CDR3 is CASSFPDRGGGYTF. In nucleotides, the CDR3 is TGTGCCAGTAGTTTTCCAGACAGGGGAGGTGGCTACACCTTC.

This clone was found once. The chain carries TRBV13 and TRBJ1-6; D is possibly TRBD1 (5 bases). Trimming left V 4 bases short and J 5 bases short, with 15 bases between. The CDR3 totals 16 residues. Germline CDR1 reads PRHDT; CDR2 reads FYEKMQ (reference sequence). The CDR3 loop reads CASSYGDSPNNSPLHF. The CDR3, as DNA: TGTGCCAGCAGCTATGGGGACTCACCTAATAATTCACCCCTCCACTTT.

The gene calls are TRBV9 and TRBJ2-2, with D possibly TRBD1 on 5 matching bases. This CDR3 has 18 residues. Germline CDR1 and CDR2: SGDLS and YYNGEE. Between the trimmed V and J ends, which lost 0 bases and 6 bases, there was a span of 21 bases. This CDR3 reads CASSVATGAGSGAGELFF. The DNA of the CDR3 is TGTGCCAGCAGCGTAGCTACAGGCGCAGGGTCGGGCGCCGGGGAGCTGTTTTTT.

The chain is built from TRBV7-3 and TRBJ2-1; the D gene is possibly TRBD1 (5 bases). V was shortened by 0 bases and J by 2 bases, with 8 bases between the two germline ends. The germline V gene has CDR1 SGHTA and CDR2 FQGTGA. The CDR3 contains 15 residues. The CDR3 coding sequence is TGTGCCAGCAGCTTAACGGGGCCTCCCTACAATGAGCAGTTCTTC. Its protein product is CASSLTGPPYNEQFF. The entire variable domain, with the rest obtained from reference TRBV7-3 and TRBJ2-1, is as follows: GAGVSQTPSNKVTEKGKYVELRCDPISGHTALYWYRQSLGQGPEFLIYFQGTGAADDSGLPNDRFFAVRPEGSVSTLKIQRTERGDSAVYLCASSLTGPPYNEQFFGPGTRLTVL.

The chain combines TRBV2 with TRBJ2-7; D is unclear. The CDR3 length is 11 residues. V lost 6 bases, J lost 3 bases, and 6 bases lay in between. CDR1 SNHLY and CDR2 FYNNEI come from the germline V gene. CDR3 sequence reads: CASRAYYEQYF. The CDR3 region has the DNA TGTGCCAGCAGGGCTTACTACGAGCAGTACTTC.

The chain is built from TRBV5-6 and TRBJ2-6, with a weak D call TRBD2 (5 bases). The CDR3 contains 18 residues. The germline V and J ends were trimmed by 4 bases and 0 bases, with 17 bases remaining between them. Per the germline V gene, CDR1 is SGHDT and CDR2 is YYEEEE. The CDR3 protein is CASSLTGSGFSGANVLTF. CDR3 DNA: TGTGCCAGCAGCCTAACTGGGTCGGGATTCTCTGGGGCCAACGTCCTGACTTTC.

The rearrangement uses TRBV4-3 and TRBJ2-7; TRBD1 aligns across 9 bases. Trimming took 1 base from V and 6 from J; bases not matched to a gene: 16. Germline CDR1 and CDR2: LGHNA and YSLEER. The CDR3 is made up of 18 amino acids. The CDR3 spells CASSQGNFLRDRVCEQYF. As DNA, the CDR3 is TGCGCCAGCAGCCAAGGAAATTTCCTCCGGGACAGGGTATGCGAGCAGTACTTC.

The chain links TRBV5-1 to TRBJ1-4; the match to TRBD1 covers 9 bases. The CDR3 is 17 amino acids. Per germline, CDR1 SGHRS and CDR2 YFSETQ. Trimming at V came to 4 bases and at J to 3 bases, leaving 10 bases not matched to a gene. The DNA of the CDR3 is TGCGCCAGCAGCAGAACGGGACAGGGTAGCCCTAATGAAAAACTGTTTTTT. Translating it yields CASSRTGQGSPNEKLFF.

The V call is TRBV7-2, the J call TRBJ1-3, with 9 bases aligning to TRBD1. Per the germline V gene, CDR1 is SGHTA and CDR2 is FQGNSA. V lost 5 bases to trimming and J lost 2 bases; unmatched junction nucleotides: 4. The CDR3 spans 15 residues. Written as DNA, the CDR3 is TGTGCCAGCAGCCCTCGGACAGGGGCTGGAAACACCATATATTTT. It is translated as CASSPRTGAGNTIYF. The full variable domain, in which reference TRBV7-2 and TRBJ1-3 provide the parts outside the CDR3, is GAGVSQSPSNKVTEKGKDVELRCDPISGHTALYWYRQSLGQGLEFLIYFQGNSAPDKSGLPSDRFSAERTGGSVSTLTIQRTQQEDSAVYLCASSPRTGAGNTIYFGEGSWLTVV.

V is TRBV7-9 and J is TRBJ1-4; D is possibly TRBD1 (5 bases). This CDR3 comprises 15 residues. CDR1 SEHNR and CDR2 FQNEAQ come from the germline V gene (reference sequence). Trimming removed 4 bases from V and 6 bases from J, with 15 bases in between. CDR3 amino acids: CASSSLTGGDEKLFF. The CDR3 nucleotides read TGTGCCAGCAGCTCACTTACGGGAGGGGATGAAAAACTGTTTTTT.

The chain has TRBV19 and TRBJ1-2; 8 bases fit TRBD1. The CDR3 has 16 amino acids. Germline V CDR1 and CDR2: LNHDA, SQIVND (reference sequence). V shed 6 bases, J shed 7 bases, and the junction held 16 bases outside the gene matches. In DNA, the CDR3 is TGTGCCAGTAGGCTTAAAACACAGGGGGAGCGGGGTGGCTACACCTTC. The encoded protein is CASRLKTQGERGGYTF.